These 25 T cell receptor beta chains originate from one sample sequenced in a study of blood T cell repertoires in COVID-19 (TCRdb year 2020). The library was generated by the immunoSEQ multiplex PCR assay. Imported from immuneACCESS, the table was reduced by TCRdb to in-frame sequences with V and J called. These copies leave out some clones; in studies compared against another copy, an unresolved V gene accounts for under half, and the cause of the remainder is not known. This sample holds around 260,000 clones; 83% were observed only once. Approximately 9% of the sample is held by the ten biggest clonotypes. The sample comprised peripheral blood. Receptors originate from a woman in her 50s who had recovered from COVID-19.

This chain links TRBV6-2 or TRBV6-3 with TRBJ1-4; 10 bases map to TRBD1. The germline V gene has CDR1 MNHEY and CDR2 SVGEGT. The CDR3 totals 14 residues. V dropped 5 bases and J dropped 6; count of bases not matched to a gene: 3. The CDR3 here is CASSPGQGYEKLFF. The CDR3 DNA sequence: TGTGCCAGCAGTCCGGGACAGGGGTATGAAAAACTGTTTTTT.

V and J are TRBV15 and TRBJ1-3; D gene unclear. Between the trimmed V and J ends, which lost 3 bases and 0 bases, there was a span of 12 bases. CDR1 LNHNV and CDR2 YYDKDF come from the germline V gene (reference sequence). This CDR3 comprises 16 residues. The CDR3 bases are TGTGCCACCAGCAGCTTCCCTTCGAGCTCTGGAAACACCATATATTTT. Encoded protein: CATSSFPSSSGNTIYF.

The chain recombines TRBV24-1 with TRBJ2-5; 10 bases agree with TRBD2. The CDR3 has 18 amino acids. Trimming took 4 bases from V and 2 from J; bases not matched to a gene: 12. Germline CDR1 and CDR2: KGHDR and SFDVKD. The CDR3 reads CATSEYLPPAGGQETQYF. For the CDR3, the DNA is TGTGCCACCAGTGAGTACCTACCTCCAGCGGGGGGGCAAGAGACCCAGTACTTC.

The chain couples TRBV4-2 to TRBJ2-7, with D tentatively TRBD2 (6 bases). The ends were cut back, 0 bases at V and 10 bases at J, with 10 bases in the middle. The CDR3 runs 12 residues. Germline CDR1 and CDR2: LGHNA and YNFKEQ. The CDR3: CASSQDLGLQYF. The DNA of the CDR3 is TGTGCCAGCAGCCAAGATCTGGGACTCCAGTACTTC.

The chain uses TRBV6-2 or TRBV6-3 and TRBJ2-2, with TRBD1 as a possible D gene (6 bases). CDR1 and CDR2 (germline): MNHEY, SVGEGT. The CDR3 sequence is 15 residues long. V gave up 2 bases and J gave up 4 bases, with 11 bases separating them. The DNA of the CDR3 is TGTGCCAGCAGTTACCTTACGACAGGCACCGGGGAGCTGTTTTTT. Amino acids: CASSYLTTGTGELFF.

The chain links TRBV6-5 to TRBJ2-3, with 8 bases aligning to TRBD2. This CDR3 has 14 amino acids. The V segment lost 7 bases and the J segment 2 bases; nucleotides outside the gene matches: 5. Germline CDR1 and CDR2: MNHEY and SVGAGI. CDR3 residues: CASNRGGPTDTQYF. The DNA of the CDR3 is TGTGCCAGCAACCGGGGGGGCCCCACAGATACGCAGTATTTT.

This chain links TRBV7-9 with TRBJ2-1, with 8 bases identical to TRBD2. The CDR3 has 15 amino acids. The germline V gene encodes CDR1 SEHNR and CDR2 FQNEAQ (reference sequence). J gave up 3 bases and V 1 base, and 2 bases lay outside the gene matches. The CDR3 nucleotides are TGTGCCAGCAGCTTAGGCGGGGGGATCTACAATGAGCAGTTCTTC. Translating it yields CASSLGGGIYNEQFF.

J is TRBJ2-1 and V is TRBV5-6; the match to TRBD1 covers 8 bases. Looked up from germline, CDR1 is SGHDT and CDR2 is YYEEEE. The CDR3 length is 15 residues. V dropped 1 base and J dropped 3; count of bases not matched to a gene: 3. The CDR3 sequence is CASSLQDRVYNEQFF. In DNA form, the CDR3 reads TGTGCCAGCAGCTTGCAGGACAGGGTCTACAATGAGCAGTTCTTC.

Points on this clone: The sample contains more than one DNA sequence encoding this CDR3. The chain employs TRBV28 and TRBJ1-2; 10 nucleotides agree with TRBD1. Germline V CDR1 and CDR2: MDHEN, SYDVKM. Unmatched junction bases numbered 2, after V lost 3 bases and J lost 1 base. The CDR3 has 15 amino acids. As DNA, the CDR3 is TGTGCCAGCAGTTTCCGGACAGGGGGTAACTATGGCTACACCTTC. It codes for CASSFRTGGNYGYTF.

The chain couples TRBV28 to TRBJ2-1; the D is unclear. V lost 10 bases to trimming and J lost 3 bases, with 16 bases between them. The CDR3 runs to 14 residues. From germline, CDR1 is MDHEN and CDR2 SYDVKM. CDR3 DNA sequence: TGTGCCACATACGGCGGTAACTTCTACAATGAGCAGTTCTTC. Its translation: CATYGGNFYNEQFF.

This chain uses TRBV18 with TRBJ2-5, with unresolved D. The germline V gene encodes CDR1 KGHSH and CDR2 LQKENI. V lost 4 bases, J lost 4 bases, and 19 bases lay in between. The CDR3 covers 16 residues. In DNA, the CDR3 is TGTGCCAGCTCACTAAGCAGCAACCCCCGAGGAGAGACCCAGTACTTC. Its translation is CASSLSSNPRGETQYF.

The gene calls are TRBV7-2 and TRBJ2-5; D is possibly TRBD1 (5 bases). This CDR3 region has 14 residues. V lost 1 base and J 4 bases, leaving 10 bases between the germline ends. The germline V gene has CDR1 SGHTA and CDR2 FQGNSA. The CDR3 region has the DNA TGTGCCAGCAGCTTAGAGGGGCTTTTAGAGACCCAGTACTTC. Translation gives CASSLEGLLETQYF.

The rearrangement links TRBV4-2 to TRBJ2-2, with a tentative D call TRBD2 (5 bases). Trimming stripped 1 base from V and 0 bases from J, with 12 bases between. Per germline, CDR1 LGHNA and CDR2 YNFKEQ. The CDR3 spans 17 residues. CDR3 sequence reads: CASSQGTGGSNTGELFF. CDR3 nucleotides: TGTGCCAGCAGCCAAGGGACTGGCGGCTCGAACACCGGGGAGCTGTTTTTT.

Written as DNA, the CDR3 is TGTGCCAGCAGCGTGCGACAGGCAGGGGCTGAAGCTTTCTTT. The encoded protein is CASSVRQAGAEAFF. The rearrangement joins TRBV3-1 (or the pseudogene TRBV3-2) to TRBJ1-1, with D tentatively TRBD1 (6 bases). V lost 5 bases to trimming and J lost 6 bases, with 16 bases between them. CDR3 length equals 14 residues. The V gene's germline CDR1 is LGHDT and CDR2 YNNKEL (reference sequence).

Only one count was recorded for this clone. The chain recombines TRBV7-2 with TRBJ2-2; possibly TRBD1 for D (6 bases). Trimming removed 5 bases at V and 0 bases at J, with 16 bases between. The CDR3 length is 17 residues. Looked up from germline, CDR1 is SGHTA and CDR2 is FQGNSA. CDR3 region: CASSPRYTGTNTGELFF. As DNA, the CDR3 is TGTGCCAGCAGCCCCCGATATACAGGGACGAACACCGGGGAGCTGTTTTTT.

J is TRBJ2-7 and V is TRBV11-1; 7 bases agree with TRBD1. Germline-derived CDR1 and CDR2 are SGHAT and FQDESV (reference sequence). J gave up 2 bases and V 5 bases, and 9 bases lay outside the gene matches. The CDR3 is 15 residues long. The CDR3 DNA reads TGTGCCAGCAGCCCGCCCAGGGGGAATACCTACGAGCAGTACTTC. Translation: CASSPPRGNTYEQYF.

The CDR3 region has the DNA TGTGCCAGCAGCTTAGGAACGGGGGGGTGGTACGAGCAGTACTTC. Translated: CASSLGTGGWYEQYF. The chain recombines TRBV7-2 with TRBJ2-7; 8 nucleotides line up with TRBD2. The CDR3 extends over 15 amino acids. Trimming removed 1 base from V and 4 bases from J; junction bases left unmatched: 6. The germline CDR1 and CDR2 sequences are SGHTA and FQGNSA. Drawing the rest from reference TRBV7-2 and TRBJ2-7, the complete variable domain is GAGVSQSPSNKVTEKGKDVELRCDPISGHTALYWYRQSLGQGLEFLIYFQGNSAPDKSGLPSDRFSAERTGGSVSTLTIQRTQQEDSAVYLCASSLGTGGWYEQYFGPGTRLTVT.

This clone occurred once. The J gene is TRBJ1-3, the V gene TRBV5-1, with 11 bases matching TRBD1. Germline V gene data show CDR1 as SGHRS and CDR2 as YFSETQ. The CDR3 loop spans 16 amino acids. The V and J ends lost 4 bases and 2 bases, in that order; junction bases with no gene match: 5. This CDR3 reads CASSLGQGAAGNTIYF. Here the CDR3 DNA reads TGCGCCAGCAGCCTTGGACAGGGGGCGGCTGGAAACACCATATATTTT.

The chain uses TRBV11-3 and TRBJ2-6, with D hard to call. The CDR3 has 14 residues. The V gene lost 5 bases and the J gene lost 2 bases, with 7 bases spanning the gap. The germline gives CDR1 SGHNT, CDR2 YENEEA. The CDR3 nucleotides are TGTGCCAGCAGCCCCTCTCCTGGGGCCAACGTCCTGACTTTC. It yields the protein CASSPSPGANVLTF.

This sequence joins TRBV29-1 and TRBJ2-7, with D perhaps TRBD1 (6 bases). The CDR3 sequence is 13 residues long. V was cut by 4 bases and J by 0 bases, with 10 bases left in between. Per the germline V gene, CDR1 is SQVTM and CDR2 is ANQGSEA. The CDR3 loop reads CSVVGTNSYEQYF. The CDR3 DNA reads as TGCAGCGTTGTCGGGACAAACTCCTACGAGCAGTACTTC.

The chain is built from TRBV15 and TRBJ2-1; 7 positions agree with TRBD1. The ends lost 3 bases at V and 0 bases at J; junction bases unmatched: 2. The CDR3 covers 15 residues. The germline gives CDR1 LNHNV, CDR2 YYDKDF (reference sequence). The CDR3 is CATSRTGSSYNEQFF. The CDR3 DNA is TGTGCCACCAGCAGGACAGGGAGCTCCTACAATGAGCAGTTCTTC. Full variable domain (remainder filled in from reference TRBV15 and TRBJ2-1): DAMVIQNPRYQVTQFGKPVTLSCSQTLNHNVMYWYQQKSSQAPKLLFHYYDKDFNNEADTPDNFQSRRPNTSFCFLDIRSPGLGDTAMYLCATSRTGSSYNEQFFGPGTRLTVL.

The gene calls are TRBV7-9 and TRBJ2-7; D is unclear. The length of the CDR3 is 14 residues. V was pared by 0 bases and J by 6 bases, with 12 bases between. CDR1 and CDR2 from the germline V gene are SEHNR and FQNEAQ (reference sequence). The DNA for the CDR3 is TGTGCCAGCAGCTTAGCGATAGACATCCCCGAGCAGTACTTC. Its protein is CASSLAIDIPEQYF.

The chain carries TRBV6-5 and TRBJ2-7, with TRBD1 identical over 8 bases. This CDR3 comprises 15 residues. V lost 6 bases to trimming and J lost 5 bases; unmatched junction nucleotides: 12. From germline, CDR1 is MNHEY and CDR2 SVGAGI. The chain's CDR3 is CASSNTGQAVHEQYF. As DNA, the CDR3 is TGTGCCAGCAGCAATACGGGACAGGCAGTCCACGAGCAGTACTTC.

Regarding this clone: Other nucleotide sequences from this sample produce the same CDR3. The genes are TRBV27 and TRBJ2-5, with D possibly TRBD1 on 5 matching bases. Per germline, CDR1 MNHEY and CDR2 SMNVEV (reference sequence). Trimming cost V 0 bases and J 5 bases, with 10 bases left between them. The CDR3 sequence is 14 residues long. The DNA of the CDR3 is TGTGCCAGCAGTTTATCCTCAGGGTGGGAGACCCAGTACTTC. This gives the protein CASSLSSGWETQYF.

The sample holds a few counts of this clone. The gene calls are TRBV2 and TRBJ2-3; D gene uncertain. The CDR3 has 12 residues. V lost 4 bases to trimming and J lost 2 bases, with 4 bases between them. CDR1 SNHLY and CDR2 FYNNEI come from the germline V gene. CDR3 DNA sequence: TGTGCCAGCAGTGCCTACACAGATACGCAGTATTTT. This gives the protein CASSAYTDTQYF.